The 30 T cell receptor beta chains given below trace back to one sample, sequenced in a study of T cell responses to AZD1222 COVID-19 vaccine. This table comes from immunoSEQ multiplex PCR, and its TCRdb copy is limited to in-frame clones, with some not included. This sample has roughly 150,000 clones, with approximately 88% found just once. The sequencing here drew on peripheral blood, taken on day 0 of AZD1222 vaccination. These receptors were taken from an adult in good health.

V usage is TRBV10-3 and J usage is TRBJ1-4; D unresolved. Germline values: CDR1 ENHRY, CDR2 SYGVKD. The V end was cut by 10 bases, the J end by 11 bases, with 14 bases between. The CDR3 consists of 11 residues. CDR3 bases: TGTGCCACCAAGCCAAAGGTGAAACTGTTTTTT. Encoded protein: CATKPKVKLFF.

V is TRBV7-2 and J is TRBJ2-5; 12 positions agree with TRBD2. The CDR3 has 15 amino acids. The trim removed 1 base at V and 4 bases at J, leaving 1 base unmatched. Germline V lookup: CDR1 SGHTA, CDR2 FQGNSA. The CDR3 here is CASSLGGLAGETQYF. The CDR3 DNA is TGTGCCAGCAGCTTAGGGGGACTAGCGGGAGAGACCCAGTACTTC.

The gene calls are TRBV5-1 and TRBJ2-3; D not resolved. From germline, CDR1 is SGHRS and CDR2 YFSETQ. The V and J ends lost 0 bases and 4 bases respectively, with 9 bases between them. This CDR3 spans 14 amino acids. The CDR3 region is CASSLVGNADTQYF. The CDR3 DNA sequence: TGCGCCAGCAGCTTGGTTGGTAACGCAGATACGCAGTATTTT.

This clone has only one observation. The chain recombines TRBV3-1 (or the pseudogene TRBV3-2) with TRBJ2-2; D uncertain. Germline V lookup: CDR1 LGHDT, CDR2 YNNKEL (reference sequence). The CDR3 loop spans 14 amino acids. Trimming took 1 base from V and 5 from J, leaving 8 bases between them. The CDR3 loop reads CASSQAVGTGELFF. The CDR3 region has the DNA TGTGCCAGCAGCCAAGCCGTTGGTACCGGGGAGCTGTTTTTT.

This rearrangement joins TRBV11-2 to TRBJ1-5; D is uncertain. V was trimmed by 1 base and J by 5 bases, leaving 6 bases between them. The germline gives CDR1 SGHAT, CDR2 FQNNGV. The CDR3 has 13 residues. The CDR3 DNA follows: TGTGCCAGCAGCTTAGCCCCTGATCAGCCCCAGCATTTT. This encodes CASSLAPDQPQHF.

The gene calls are TRBV27 and TRBJ1-1, with D maybe TRBD1 (5 bases). The germline gives CDR1 MNHEY, CDR2 SMNVEV (reference sequence). CDR3 length: 14 residues. V lost 5 bases and J lost 4, with 14 bases in between. The CDR3 coding sequence is TGTGCCAGCAGTGCACCAGGGAGGAGCACTGAAGCTTTCTTT. As protein: CASSAPGRSTEAFF.

This sequence joins TRBV13 and TRBJ1-5; D unclear. V was clipped by 4 bases and J by 2 bases, with 3 bases between them. The CDR3 consists of 12 residues. Per the germline V gene, CDR1 is PRHDT and CDR2 is FYEKMQ (reference sequence). CDR3 bases: TGTGCCAGCAGCTCCGGCAATCAGCCCCAGCATTTT. Translation gives CASSSGNQPQHF.

The V call is TRBV29-1, the J call TRBJ2-7; D assignment may be TRBD1 or TRBD2 (5 bases each). Germline V lookup: CDR1 SQVTM, CDR2 ANQGSEA. Trimming shortened V by 4 bases and J by 6 bases, and 13 bases separated the two germline ends. CDR3 length: 12 residues. CDR3 in amino acids: CSVGGTPGEQYF. In nucleotides, the CDR3 is TGCAGCGTTGGGGGGACCCCGGGCGAGCAGTACTTC.

The gene calls are TRBV6-5 and TRBJ2-7; tentatively, D is TRBD1 or TRBD2 (5 bases each). Germline values: CDR1 MNHEY, CDR2 SVGAGI. The CDR3 has 13 amino acids. The ends were cut back, 7 bases at V and 6 bases at J, with 16 bases in the middle. This CDR3 is CASTSPQGPEQYF. The CDR3 DNA reads TGTGCCAGCACTAGTCCGCAGGGACCCGAGCAGTACTTC.

The chain has TRBV7-8 and TRBJ2-1; 8 bases line up with TRBD1. V was pared by 3 bases and J by 8 bases, with 15 bases of the junction left unmatched. Germline assignment: CDR1 SGHVS and CDR2 FQNEAQ. There are 17 residues in the CDR3. CDR3 protein: CASSFGAWARGLDEQFF. The CDR3, as DNA: TGTGCCAGCAGCTTTGGGGCCTGGGCCAGGGGGCTGGATGAGCAGTTCTTC.

For this clone: No DNA is shown, since the ends of the CDR3 on it are uncertain; the CDR3 is the one TCRdb lists. The chain recombines TRBV7-2 with TRBJ2-5; TRBD2, the D gene given by the table, was not confirmed from the DNA. Germline V gene sequence: CDR1 SGHTA, CDR2 FQGNSA. The length of the CDR3 is 18 amino acids, counting both ends. This CDR3 reads CASSLVGHGTSFLETQYF.

The genes are TRBV6-6 and TRBJ2-5; 7 bases match TRBD2. The CDR3 has 15 amino acids. Germline V CDR1 and CDR2: MNHNY, SVGAGI (reference sequence). The ends lost 7 bases at V and 5 bases at J; junction bases unmatched: 13. The CDR3 loop reads CASTTLRGTMETQYF. DNA of the CDR3: TGTGCCAGCACCACCCTACGGGGGACTATGGAGACCCAGTACTTC.

The rearrangement uses TRBV9 and TRBJ1-1, with unresolved D. Trimming took off 7 bases at V and 5 bases at J, with 12 bases between the two ends. The V gene's germline CDR1 is SGDLS and CDR2 YYNGEE. This CDR3 is 12 amino acids long. The CDR3 protein is CASGSGDTEAFF. The DNA of the CDR3 is TGTGCCAGCGGCTCTGGGGATACTGAAGCTTTCTTT.

The chain joins TRBV27 to TRBJ2-6, with D hard to call. Germline V gene data show CDR1 as MNHEY and CDR2 as SMNVEV (reference sequence). The CDR3 contains 18 residues. V lost 6 bases, J lost 1 base, and 19 bases lay in between. The CDR3 nucleotides read TGTGCCAGCAGGACGACTTTAGGGTACTGGTCTGGGGCCAACGTCCTGACTTTC. The encoded protein is CASRTTLGYWSGANVLTF.

The rearrangement links TRBV20-1 to TRBJ1-5; D gene uncertain. Germline V lookup: CDR1 DFQATT, CDR2 SNEGSKA (reference sequence). This CDR3 has 14 residues. The V and J ends lost 3 bases and 6 bases respectively, with 15 bases between them. CDR3 loop: CSASSRTFGQPQHF. The DNA for the CDR3 is TGCAGTGCTAGTTCCAGGACGTTCGGTCAGCCCCAGCATTTT.

The V gene is TRBV6-5, the J gene TRBJ1-1; the D gene is possibly TRBD1 (6 bases). The germline gives CDR1 MNHEY, CDR2 SVGAGI. The ends were cut back, 4 bases at V and 4 bases at J, with 10 bases in the middle. This CDR3 is built from 13 residues. The CDR3 coding sequence is TGTGCCAGCAGTTTCGGACAGTTCACTGAAGCTTTCTTT. This translates into CASSFGQFTEAFF.

This clone showed up just a few times. The J gene is TRBJ2-1, the V gene TRBV7-9; D may match TRBD1 or TRBD2 (5 bases each). The CDR3 sequence is 12 residues long. Germline assignment: CDR1 SEHNR and CDR2 FQNEAQ (reference sequence). V was shortened by 8 bases and J by 4 bases, with 9 bases between the two germline ends. The CDR3 here is CASDWGYNEQFF. Here the CDR3 DNA reads TGTGCCAGCGACTGGGGGTACAATGAGCAGTTCTTC. The complete variable domain, with remaining parts taken from reference TRBV7-9 and TRBJ2-1, reads DTGVSQNPRHKITKRGQNVTFRCDPISEHNRLYWYRQTLGQGPEFLTYFQNEAQLEKSRLLSDRFSAERPKGSFSTLEIQRTEQGDSAMYLCASDWGYNEQFFGPGTRLTVL.

The V call is TRBV9, the J call TRBJ1-5; TRBD1 agrees at 8 bases. Germline CDR1 reads SGDLS; CDR2 reads YYNGEE. V shed 4 bases and J 5 bases; nucleotides not matched to a gene: 17. The CDR3 is 18 residues long. The chain's CDR3 is CASSPQGAFLSRHQPQHF. In DNA form, the CDR3 reads TGTGCCAGCAGCCCCCAGGGGGCGTTCTTGTCGCGACATCAGCCCCAGCATTTT.

The chain uses TRBV3-1 (or the pseudogene TRBV3-2) and TRBJ1-5; D may be TRBD1 (5 bases). The germline V gene encodes CDR1 LGHDT and CDR2 YNNKEL (reference sequence). Between the trimmed V and J ends, which lost 2 bases and 11 bases, there was a span of 10 bases. The CDR3 runs to 12 residues. CDR3: CASSQSGPAQHF. As DNA, the CDR3 is TGTGCCAGCAGCCAATCAGGGCCGGCCCAGCATTTT.

The J gene is TRBJ1-1, the V gene TRBV28; a possible D gene is TRBD1 (6 bases). Trimming stripped 2 bases from V and 0 bases from J, with 13 bases between. The CDR3 consists of 16 residues. CDR1 and CDR2 (germline): MDHEN, SYDVKM. Written as DNA, the CDR3 is TGTGCCAGCAGTTTAGTCAGGGGAAGGATGAACACTGAAGCTTTCTTT. Its translation: CASSLVRGRMNTEAFF.

The rearrangement uses TRBV27 and TRBJ2-1; 10 bases line up with TRBD2. V trimming: 6 bases; J trimming: 3 bases; junction bases outside the gene matches: 2. Germline values: CDR1 MNHEY, CDR2 SMNVEV (reference sequence). CDR3 length equals 14 residues. CDR3 in DNA: TGTGCCAGCAGCCGGACTAGCGGCTACAATGAGCAGTTCTTC. The encoded protein is CASSRTSGYNEQFF.

The chain couples TRBV5-5 to TRBJ2-1; TRBD2 matches 7 bases. Germline V gene data show CDR1 as SGHKS and CDR2 as YYEKEE (reference sequence). J lost 5 bases, V lost 3 bases, and 8 bases had no gene match. The CDR3 has 15 amino acids. The CDR3 bases are TGTGCCAGCAGCTGGTCTAGCGGCGTCAACAATGAGCAGTTCTTC. Protein product: CASSWSSGVNNEQFF.

This clone showed up just a few times. The V gene is TRBV23-1, the J gene TRBJ1-3; 8 nucleotides match TRBD1. TRBV23-1 is assigned to the ORF class and has an uncertain function. Trimming took 5 bases from V and 8 from J; bases not matched to a gene: 14. This CDR3 has 16 residues. This chain's CDR3 is CASSFHHQGALYTIYF. Here the CDR3 DNA reads TGCGCCAGCAGTTTTCATCACCAGGGGGCTTTATACACCATATATTTT.

The chain links TRBV6-2 or TRBV6-3 to TRBJ2-7; no clear D gene. V lost 0 bases, J lost 3 bases, and 6 bases lay in between. The CDR3 runs to 13 residues. Germline V gives CDR1 MNHEY, CDR2 SVGEGT. CDR3 protein: CASSYSDHYEQYF. The CDR3 DNA reads as TGTGCCAGCAGTTACTCTGACCACTACGAGCAGTACTTC.

V gene TRBV10-3 combines with J gene TRBJ1-6, with D possibly being TRBD1 (5 bases). Germline assignment: CDR1 ENHRY and CDR2 SYGVKD. The CDR3 consists of 14 residues. The germline V and J ends were trimmed by 3 bases and 7 bases, with 10 bases remaining between them. The CDR3: CAISESRVNSPLHF. CDR3 DNA: TGTGCCATCAGTGAAAGCAGGGTAAATTCACCCCTCCACTTT.

V is TRBV7-2 and J is TRBJ1-2; 10 nucleotides match TRBD1. CDR1 and CDR2 from the germline V gene are SGHTA and FQGNSA. V was clipped by 4 bases and J by 8 bases; unmatched bases: 7. The CDR3 is 14 residues long. CDR3 in amino acids: CASSSGDRGAGYTF. The CDR3 DNA follows: TGTGCCAGCAGCTCCGGGGACAGGGGCGCGGGCTACACCTTC.

This clone was picked up one time. The chain recombines TRBV12-3 or TRBV12-4 with TRBJ2-5, with 9 bases matching TRBD2. V lost 6 bases to trimming and J lost 3 bases; unmatched junction nucleotides: 2. The CDR3 sequence is 13 residues long. The CDR3 reads CASRIAGEETQYF. CDR3 nucleotides: TGTGCCAGCAGGATAGCGGGAGAAGAGACCCAGTACTTC.

The chain uses TRBV19 and TRBJ1-1; D is unclear. The CDR3 length is 14 residues. V lost 3 bases, J lost 2 bases, and 10 bases lay in between. Germline CDR1 is LNHDA and CDR2 is SQIVND (reference sequence). The CDR3 DNA is TGTGCCAGTAGTATCACCCCCGGAAACACTGAAGCTTTCTTT. This codes for CASSITPGNTEAFF.

The chain is built from TRBV5-4 and TRBJ1-1, with D unclear. V was trimmed by 0 bases and J by 7 bases, leaving 7 bases between them. This CDR3 comprises 12 residues. CDR1 and CDR2 from the germline V gene are SGHNT and YYREEE (reference sequence). The CDR3 protein is CASSLGSGEAFF. CDR3 DNA: TGTGCCAGCAGCTTGGGGTCAGGTGAAGCTTTCTTT.

The DNA of the CDR3 is TGTGCCAGCAGCGCTGGGGGGGGTAACTCCTACGAGCAGTACTTC. This encodes CASSAGGGNSYEQYF. The chain is built from TRBV9 and TRBJ2-7, with 7 bases that match TRBD2. The V and J ends lost 3 bases and 0 bases, in that order; junction bases with no gene match: 6. CDR1 and CDR2 (germline): SGDLS, YYNGEE. There are 15 residues in the CDR3. Combining the CDR3 with reference TRBV9 and TRBJ2-7 gives the whole variable domain DSGVTQTPKHLITATGQRVTLRCSPRSGDLSVYWYQQSLDQGLQFLIQYYNGEERAKGNILERFSAQQFPDLHSELNLSSLELGDSALYFCASSAGGGNSYEQYFGPGTRLTVT.